This T cell receptor (beta chain) stems from a study of OX40 agonist ivuxolimab in advanced cancers. Study details: Age averaged around 60 years (range 23 to 79), and 80% to 90% were male. Three dose-escalation patients had partial responses: one with hepatocellular carcinoma and two with cutaneous melanoma.

Blood samples were obtained at baseline, cycle 4 day 1, and cycle 7 day 1. The protocol was immunoSEQ multiplex PCR, while the TCRdb copy is restricted to in-frame clones and leaves out a portion. The data show roughly 110,000 clones, approximately 90% seen once. Study-wide points: Partial responders at 0.1-3.0 mg/kg showed near-lowest clonal expansion.

As for this clone: Its antigen remains unknown.

The germline CDR1 and CDR2 sequences are SGHAT and FQNNGV. V dropped 5 bases and J dropped 3; count of bases not matched to a gene: 7. This CDR3 has 14 amino acids. This TCR derives from an adult with an advanced solid tumor such as melanoma, head and neck, liver or kidney cancer. The starting material was CD4+ or CD8+ T cells sorted from blood, obtained in a trial of the OX40 agonist ivuxolimab. The chain combines TRBV11-2 with TRBJ2-7; 7 nucleotides match TRBD1. Written as DNA, the CDR3 is TGTGCCAGCAGCCTCTGGGACAGAGACTACGAGCAGTACTTC. This encodes CASSLWDRDYEQYF.